This TCR beta chain is drawn from a study of CD8 T cells in Susac syndrome. Study results and caveats: Repertoires of Susac syndrome CD4+ T cells lacked clonal expansion.

Reverse transcription of about 0.5 to 1 ug RNA used random hexamers. TCRdb independently ran MiXCR on the immunoSEQ multiplex PCR reads; one entry per CDR3 protein. The sample has 150,000 to 180,000 distinct CDR3 sequences, around 96% seen once. V was trimmed by 4 bases and J by 1 base, leaving 10 bases between them. Germline lookup yields CDR1 SGHAT and CDR2 FQDESV (reference sequence). The CDR3 has 15 residues. As for this clonotype: Its cognate antigen is unknown.

What was sequenced was CD4+ T cells from PBMCs. The V call is TRBV11-1, the J call TRBJ2-2; perhaps TRBD1 as D (6 bases). The sequence was obtained from a human donor with Susac syndrome. The CDR3 nucleotides read TGTGCCAGCAGCTGGGGACACCAGAACACCGGGGAGCTGTTTTTT. Its protein is CASSWGHQNTGELFF.